This passage covers 24 T cell receptor beta chains from one sample sequenced in a study of T cell repertoires in cytomegalovirus infection (dated by TCRdb to about 2019). These receptors' antigens are unknown. The sample's treatment or condition, from its label and the paper: in vitro stimulation with specific CMV peptide epitopes to enrich CMV-specific T cells. Sequencing instrument: Illumina HiSeq 1500. TCRdb trimmed public reads at Q25 via fastp, called clones via MiXCR and kept in-frame beta chains. Entries are consolidated by CDR3 protein sequence, retaining the most common genes and DNA. The table for this sample lists under 30,000 distinct CDR3 sequences; 22% of them were counted only once. The biggest ten clones account for 90% to 95% of the sample. The input for sequencing was CD8+ T cells from cultured PBMCs, taken from culture after CMV antigen stimulation. These receptors were collected from a human donor in good health (CMV status not recorded). Some clones in this sample may be carry-over from other donors' samples.

This clonotype has more than one count but fewer than ten. The V call is TRBV12-5, the J call TRBJ1-1; TRBD1 matches at 7 bases. The CDR3 consists of 14 residues. Germline V gene lookup returns CDR1 LGHNT and CDR2 FRNRAP. V was clipped by 7 bases and J by 5 bases; unmatched bases: 10. The CDR3 region is CASAPTGERTEAFF. CDR3 nucleotides: TGTGCTAGTGCCCCTACAGGGGAAAGGACTGAAGCTTTCTTT.

Regarding this clonotype: A junction end diverges from the germline sequence, so it may reflect a read error. CDR3 loop: CASTLEGGRSPDTQYF. As DNA, the CDR3 is TGTGCCAGCACTTTAGAAGGGGGTCGGTCTCCAGATACGCAGTATTTT. This chain connects TRBV28 to TRBJ2-3; maybe TRBD1 (6 bases). The CDR3 contains 16 residues. The germline gives CDR1 MDHEN, CDR2 SYDVKM.

In regard to this clonotype: Possible read error: a much larger clone is one base away. The chain joins TRBV6-5 to TRBJ2-3; D possibly corresponds to TRBD2 (5 bases). Germline assignment: CDR1 MNHEY and CDR2 SVGAGI. CDR3 length: 15 residues. The V end was cut by 2 bases, the J end by 4 bases, with 13 bases between. This chain's CDR3 is CASSYPSGGADTQYF. The CDR3 nucleotides are TGTGCCAGCAGTTACCCCAGCGGCGGCGCAGATACGCAGTATTTT.

This clonotype was observed many times. V gene TRBV4-1 combines with J gene TRBJ2-7; TRBD2 matches at 7 bases. Germline V CDR1 and CDR2: MGHRA, YSYEKL. With 2 bases clipped from V and 7 bases from J, the junction kept 11 bases outside the gene matches. The CDR3 runs to 15 residues. The CDR3 sequence: CASSQSQGLRVEQYF. DNA for the CDR3: TGCGCCAGCAGCCAAAGTCAGGGACTACGTGTGGAGCAGTACTTC.

This rearrangement joins TRBV5-1 to TRBJ1-6; D uncertain. Trimming took off 0 bases at V and 8 bases at J, with 12 bases between the two ends. The CDR3 consists of 15 residues. Germline loops: CDR1 SGHRS, CDR2 YFSETQ. The CDR3 spells CASSLVPGEHSPLHF. In nucleotides, the CDR3 is TGCGCCAGCAGCTTGGTTCCCGGGGAGCATTCACCCCTCCACTTT.

The chain recombines TRBV11-2 with TRBJ1-1; D is unresolved. Per germline, CDR1 SGHAT and CDR2 FQNNGV. The CDR3 consists of 12 residues. Trimming cost V 6 bases and J 4 bases, with 9 bases left between them. CDR3 residues: CASRSDGTEAFF. The CDR3 region has the DNA TGTGCCAGCAGATCGGACGGCACTGAAGCTTTCTTT.

This clonotype was seen many times. The V call is TRBV11-2, the J call TRBJ2-7, with a tentative D call TRBD2 (5 bases). The V gene's germline CDR1 is SGHAT and CDR2 FQNNGV. Trimming shortened V by 1 base and J by 2 bases, and 6 bases separated the two germline ends. This CDR3 is built from 13 residues. The CDR3 loop is CASSLGGTYEQYF. In DNA form, the CDR3 reads TGTGCCAGCAGCTTAGGAGGGACCTACGAGCAGTACTTC.

This clonotype showed up just a few times. The rearrangement uses TRBV6-5 and TRBJ1-2, with 8 bases lining up with TRBD1. This CDR3 is built from 21 residues. V gave up 4 bases and J gave up 2 bases; unmatched junction bases: 24. Looked up from germline, CDR1 is MNHEY and CDR2 is SVGAGI. As DNA, the CDR3 is TGTGCCAGCAGTTTTGGACCCCCTCATTCGACCAGGCAGGGGGCCAACTATGGCTACACCTTC. This encodes CASSFGPPHSTRQGANYGYTF.

This clonotype was seen more than once but under ten times. The rearrangement joins TRBV11-2 to TRBJ1-1, with D tentatively TRBD1 (5 bases). CDR1 and CDR2 from the germline V gene are SGHAT and FQNNGV. V was pared by 2 bases and J by 0 bases, with 10 bases between. The CDR3 extends over 15 amino acids. This chain's CDR3 is CASSLSTGLNTEAFF. As DNA, the CDR3 is TGTGCCAGCAGCTTAAGCACAGGACTGAACACTGAAGCTTTCTTT.

There are a few counts of this clonotype. The chain uses TRBV7-2 and TRBJ1-2; D unclear. Germline CDR1 is SGHTA and CDR2 is FQGNSA. The CDR3 is 12 residues long. The germline V and J ends were trimmed by 2 bases and 8 bases, with 9 bases remaining between them. CDR3 in amino acids: CASSLKGLGYTF. For the CDR3, the DNA is TGTGCCAGCAGCTTAAAGGGTCTAGGCTACACCTTC. Full variable domain (rest looked up from reference TRBV7-2 and TRBJ1-2): GAGVSQSPSNKVTEKGKDVELRCDPISGHTALYWYRQSLGQGLEFLIYFQGNSAPDKSGLPSDRFSAERTGGSVSTLTIQRTQQEDSAVYLCASSLKGLGYTFGSGTRLTVV.

A remark on this clonotype: A clone one base away is much larger, so this may be a read error. The gene calls are TRBV5-1 and TRBJ2-3; maybe TRBD2 (6 bases). CDR1 is SGHRS and CDR2 is YFSETQ in the germline V gene. V lost 4 bases and J 4 bases, leaving 16 bases between the germline ends. The CDR3 runs 15 residues. The DNA of the CDR3 is TGCGCCAGCAGCCCCAGGATGCCGGGAGCAGATACGCAGTATTTT. Encoded protein: CASSPRMPGADTQYF.

CDR3 protein: CASSPDRGTALVYEQYF. The CDR3 nucleotides are TGTGCCAGCAGTCCAGACAGGGGGACTGCCTTAGTGTACGAGCAGTACTTC. The chain is built from TRBV28 and TRBJ2-7; 9 bases are a match to TRBD1. There are 17 residues in the CDR3. Losses at the gene ends were 5 bases for V and 4 bases for J; bases not matched to a gene: 15. Germline CDR1 MDHEN, CDR2 SYDVKM.

In this sample, this clonotype turned up a few times. V is TRBV5-1 and J is TRBJ2-1; 9 bases match TRBD1. V lost 2 bases to trimming and J lost 9 bases; unmatched junction nucleotides: 6. The CDR3 totals 14 residues. Looked up from germline, CDR1 is SGHRS and CDR2 is YFSETQ. CDR3 coding DNA: TGCGCCAGCAGCTTCAAACAGGGGGCGCGTGAGCAGTTCTTC. As protein: CASSFKQGAREQFF.

V usage is TRBV29-1 and J usage is TRBJ2-3; D is unresolved. Germline V CDR1 and CDR2: SQVTM, ANQGSEA. V was clipped by 3 bases and J by 2 bases, with 9 bases between them. The CDR3 totals 13 residues. The CDR3 loop is CSVDQDPTDTQYF. The CDR3 nucleotides are TGCAGCGTTGACCAGGACCCCACAGATACGCAGTATTTT.

The chain recombines TRBV4-1 with TRBJ2-7, with D hard to call. The CDR3 length is 15 residues. Germline CDR1 is MGHRA and CDR2 is YSYEKL. Trimming took 0 bases from V and 6 from J, leaving 15 bases between them. This CDR3 is CASSQDIALRREQYF. The CDR3, as DNA: TGCGCCAGCAGCCAAGATATCGCTCTCAGGCGCGAGCAGTACTTC.

V gene TRBV12-3 or TRBV12-4 combines with J gene TRBJ1-2; TRBD1 matches 7 bases. The CDR3 covers 15 residues. The V gene end was trimmed by 2 bases and the J gene end by 3 bases; junction bases not matched to a gene: 6. The CDR3 spells CASSLLQGFDYGYTF. The CDR3, as DNA: TGTGCCAGCAGTTTACTACAGGGGTTCGACTATGGCTACACCTTC.

This clonotype appeared many times. The rearrangement uses TRBV7-8 and TRBJ2-2; D perhaps matches TRBD2 (5 bases). Germline CDR1 SGHVS, CDR2 FQNEAQ. The CDR3 runs to 15 residues. The V end lost 2 bases, the J end lost 7 bases, and 14 bases lay between the germline ends. The CDR3 nucleotides are TGTGCCAGCAGCTTAATCGGGCCGGCGGGCGGGGAGCTGTTTTTT. Protein product: CASSLIGPAGGELFF.

This clonotype was detected ten times or more. The chain carries TRBV7-2 and TRBJ1-6; D is uncertain. In germline, CDR1 is SGHTA, CDR2 FQGNSA. Trimming removed 5 bases from V and 0 bases from J, with 8 bases in between. This CDR3 spans 15 amino acids. The CDR3 spells CASSIQSSYNSPLHF. CDR3 nucleotide sequence: TGTGCCAGCAGCATTCAGAGCTCCTATAATTCACCCCTCCACTTT.

Only a few counts were recorded for this clonotype. This chain connects TRBV7-9 to TRBJ1-2; no clear D. With 1 base removed from V and 2 bases from J, the gap between germline ends came to 5 bases. Per the germline V gene, CDR1 is SEHNR and CDR2 is FQNEAQ (reference sequence). The CDR3 spans 13 residues. The CDR3 DNA follows: TGTGCCAGCAGCTTAGGACACAACTATGGCTACACCTTC. Amino acid sequence: CASSLGHNYGYTF.

This clonotype has just a few counts. The chain combines TRBV5-4 with TRBJ1-1, with TRBD1 identical over 7 bases. The V and J ends lost 5 bases and 3 bases, in that order; junction bases with no gene match: 7. The CDR3 is 14 residues long. Per the germline V gene, CDR1 is SGHNT and CDR2 is YYREEE (reference sequence). CDR3 DNA: TGTGCCAGCAGTTATGACAGGGCCTACACTGAAGCTTTCTTT. It specifies CASSYDRAYTEAFF.

V usage is TRBV5-6 and J usage is TRBJ2-7; 7 positions agree with TRBD1. The CDR3 is made up of 14 amino acids. Trimming took 4 bases from V and 2 from J; bases not matched to a gene: 6. CDR1 is SGHDT, CDR2 YYEEEE, per germline. CDR3 sequence: CASSTTGTPYEQYF. Here the CDR3 DNA reads TGTGCCAGCAGCACGACAGGGACCCCCTACGAGCAGTACTTC.

This chain connects TRBV12-3 or TRBV12-4 to TRBJ1-5; tentatively, D is TRBD1 (5 bases). This CDR3 comprises 15 residues. V was cut by 5 bases and J by 2 bases, with 13 bases left in between. The CDR3 bases are TGTGCCAGCAGTGCCTCAGGGTTGGGCAATCAGCCCCAGCATTTT. Its translation is CASSASGLGNQPQHF.

This clonotype appeared a few times. This sequence joins TRBV24-1 and TRBJ2-2; 8 bases line up with TRBD2. Trimming cost V 0 bases and J 2 bases; bases outside gene matches: 4. The CDR3 contains 17 residues. The germline gives CDR1 KGHDR, CDR2 SFDVKD. This CDR3 is CATSDLASGGNTGELFF. The CDR3 DNA reads as TGTGCCACCAGTGATTTGGCGAGCGGGGGAAACACCGGGGAGCTGTTTTTT.

This rearrangement joins TRBV7-2 to TRBJ2-1; possibly TRBD2 for D (6 bases). Germline CDR1 reads SGHTA; CDR2 reads FQGNSA. With 1 base removed from V and 0 bases from J, the gap between germline ends came to 16 bases. There are 18 residues in the CDR3. DNA of the CDR3: TGTGCCAGCAGCTTAGGGTTCCGCGGGAAAAGCTCCTACAATGAGCAGTTCTTC. As protein: CASSLGFRGKSSYNEQFF.